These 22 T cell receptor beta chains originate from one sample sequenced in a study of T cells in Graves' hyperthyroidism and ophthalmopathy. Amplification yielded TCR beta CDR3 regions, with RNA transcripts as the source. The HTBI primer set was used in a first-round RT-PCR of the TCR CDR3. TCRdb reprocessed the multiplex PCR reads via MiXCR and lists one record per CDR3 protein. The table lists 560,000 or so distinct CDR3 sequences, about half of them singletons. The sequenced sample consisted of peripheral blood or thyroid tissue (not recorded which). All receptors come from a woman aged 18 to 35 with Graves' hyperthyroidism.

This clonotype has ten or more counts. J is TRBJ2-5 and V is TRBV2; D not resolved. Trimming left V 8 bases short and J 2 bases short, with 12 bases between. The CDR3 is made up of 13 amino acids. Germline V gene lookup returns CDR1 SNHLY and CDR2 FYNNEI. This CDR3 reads CASYPALQETQYF. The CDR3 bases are TGTGCCAGCTACCCGGCCCTTCAAGAGACCCAGTACTTC.

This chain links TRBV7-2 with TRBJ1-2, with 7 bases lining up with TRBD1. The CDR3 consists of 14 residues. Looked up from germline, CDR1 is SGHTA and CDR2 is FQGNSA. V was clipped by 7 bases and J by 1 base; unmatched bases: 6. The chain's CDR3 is CASNLRDSNYGYTF. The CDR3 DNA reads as TGTGCCAGCAACCTCCGGGACAGTAACTATGGCTACACCTTC.

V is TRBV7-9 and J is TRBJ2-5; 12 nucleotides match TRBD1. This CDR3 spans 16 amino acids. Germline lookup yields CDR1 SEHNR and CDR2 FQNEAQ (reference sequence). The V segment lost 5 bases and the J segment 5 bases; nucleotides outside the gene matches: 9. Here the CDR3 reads CASSQDPGQGAETQYF. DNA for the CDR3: TGTGCCAGCAGCCAAGACCCGGGACAGGGGGCCGAGACCCAGTACTTC. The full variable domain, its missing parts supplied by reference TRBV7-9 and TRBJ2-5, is DTGVSQNPRHKITKRGQNVTFRCDPISEHNRLYWYRQTLGQGPEFLTYFQNEAQLEKSRLLSDRFSAERPKGSFSTLEIQRTEQGDSAMYLCASSQDPGQGAETQYFGPGTRLLVL.

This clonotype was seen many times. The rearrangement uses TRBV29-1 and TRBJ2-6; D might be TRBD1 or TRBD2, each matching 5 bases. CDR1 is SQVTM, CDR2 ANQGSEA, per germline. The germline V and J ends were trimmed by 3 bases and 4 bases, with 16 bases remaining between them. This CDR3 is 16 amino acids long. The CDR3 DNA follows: TGCAGCGTTGACGGGACCGCCCCGTTCGGGGCCAACGTCCTGACTTTC. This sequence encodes CSVDGTAPFGANVLTF.

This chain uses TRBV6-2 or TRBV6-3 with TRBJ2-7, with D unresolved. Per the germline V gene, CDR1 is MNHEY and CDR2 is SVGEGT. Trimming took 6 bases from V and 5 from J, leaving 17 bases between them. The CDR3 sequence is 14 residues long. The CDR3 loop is CASSLGLHLNEQYF. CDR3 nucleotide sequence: TGTGCCAGCAGCTTAGGCCTCCACCTTAACGAGCAGTACTTC.

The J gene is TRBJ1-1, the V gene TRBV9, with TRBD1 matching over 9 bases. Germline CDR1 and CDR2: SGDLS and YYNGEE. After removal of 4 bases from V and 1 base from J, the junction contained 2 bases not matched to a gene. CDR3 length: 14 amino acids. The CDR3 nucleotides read TGTGCCAGCAGCAAACAGGGGGCGAACACTGAAGCTTTCTTT. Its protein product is CASSKQGANTEAFF.

CDR3 in DNA: TGTGCCAGCAGCCAAACCCGGACGGGAGGGAACACTGAAGCTTTCTTT. Its protein is CASSQTRTGGNTEAFF. The genes are TRBV25-1 and TRBJ1-1, with unresolved D. CDR3 length: 16 amino acids. The V end was cut by 6 bases, the J end by 1 base, with 18 bases between. CDR1 MGHDK and CDR2 SYGVNS come from the germline V gene. Using reference TRBV25-1 and TRBJ1-1 for the parts outside the CDR3, the full variable domain is EADIYQTPRYLVIGTGKKITLECSQTMGHDKMYWYQQDPGMELHLIHYSYGVNSTEKGDLSSESTVSRIRTEHFPLTLESARPSHTSQYLCASSQTRTGGNTEAFFGQGTRLTVV.

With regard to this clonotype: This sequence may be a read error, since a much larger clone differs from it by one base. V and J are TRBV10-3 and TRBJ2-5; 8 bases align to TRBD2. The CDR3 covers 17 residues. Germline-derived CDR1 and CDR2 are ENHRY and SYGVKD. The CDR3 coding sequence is TGTGCCATCAGTGATGCTACCGAGACTAGCGTCCAAGAGACCCCGTACTTC. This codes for CAISDATETSVQETPYF.

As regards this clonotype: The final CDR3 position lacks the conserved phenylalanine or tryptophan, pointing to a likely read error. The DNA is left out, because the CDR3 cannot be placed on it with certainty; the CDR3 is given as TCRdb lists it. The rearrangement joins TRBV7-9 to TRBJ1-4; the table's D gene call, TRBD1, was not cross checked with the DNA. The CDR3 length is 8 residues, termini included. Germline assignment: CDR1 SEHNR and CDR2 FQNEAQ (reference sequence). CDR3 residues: CASSRDRG.

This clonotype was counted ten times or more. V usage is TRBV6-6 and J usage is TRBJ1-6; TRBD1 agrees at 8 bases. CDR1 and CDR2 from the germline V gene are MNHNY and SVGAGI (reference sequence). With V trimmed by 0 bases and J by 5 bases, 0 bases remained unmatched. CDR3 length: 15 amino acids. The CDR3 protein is CASSYSTGDNSPLHF. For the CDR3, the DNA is TGTGCCAGCAGTTACTCGACAGGGGATAATTCACCCCTCCACTTT.

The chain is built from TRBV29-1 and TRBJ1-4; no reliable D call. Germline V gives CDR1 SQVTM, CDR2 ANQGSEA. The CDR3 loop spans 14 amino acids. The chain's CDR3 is CTTGRSATNEKLFF. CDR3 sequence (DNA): TGCACTACGGGCCGGTCTGCAACTAATGAAAAACTGTTTTTT.

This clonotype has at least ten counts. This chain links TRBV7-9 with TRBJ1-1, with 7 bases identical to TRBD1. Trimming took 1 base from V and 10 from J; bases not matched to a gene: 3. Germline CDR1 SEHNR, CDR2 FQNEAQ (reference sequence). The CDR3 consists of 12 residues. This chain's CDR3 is CASSLGQGAAFF. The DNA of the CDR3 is TGTGCCAGCAGCTTAGGACAGGGCGCAGCTTTCTTT. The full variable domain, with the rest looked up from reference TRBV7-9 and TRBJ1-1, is DTGVSQNPRHKITKRGQNVTFRCDPISEHNRLYWYRQTLGQGPEFLTYFQNEAQLEKSRLLSDRFSAERPKGSFSTLEIQRTEQGDSAMYLCASSLGQGAAFFGQGTRLTVV.

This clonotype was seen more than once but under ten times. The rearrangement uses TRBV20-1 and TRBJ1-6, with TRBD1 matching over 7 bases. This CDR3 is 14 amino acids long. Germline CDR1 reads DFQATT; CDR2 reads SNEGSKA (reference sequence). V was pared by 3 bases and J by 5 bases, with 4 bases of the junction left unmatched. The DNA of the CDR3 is TGCAGTGCTAGGGGACAGCTGAATAATTCACCCCTCCACTTT. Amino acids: CSARGQLNNSPLHF.

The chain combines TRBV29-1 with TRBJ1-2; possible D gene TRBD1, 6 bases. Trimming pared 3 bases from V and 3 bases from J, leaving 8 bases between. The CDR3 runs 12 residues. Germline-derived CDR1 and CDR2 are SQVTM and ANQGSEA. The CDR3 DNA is TGCAGCGTTGAGGACAGATACTATGGCTACACCTTC. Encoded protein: CSVEDRYYGYTF.

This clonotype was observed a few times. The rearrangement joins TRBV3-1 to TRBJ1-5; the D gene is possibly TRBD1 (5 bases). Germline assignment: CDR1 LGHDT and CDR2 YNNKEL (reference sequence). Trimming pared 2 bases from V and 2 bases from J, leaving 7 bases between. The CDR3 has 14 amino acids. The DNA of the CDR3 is TGTGCCAGCAGCCAACAGGGCGGCAATCAGCCCCAGCATTTT. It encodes CASSQQGGNQPQHF.

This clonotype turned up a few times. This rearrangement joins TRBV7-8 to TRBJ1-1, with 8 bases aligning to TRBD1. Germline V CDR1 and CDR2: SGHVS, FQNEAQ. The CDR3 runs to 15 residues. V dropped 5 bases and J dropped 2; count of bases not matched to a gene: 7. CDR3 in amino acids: CASSPRTGTNTEAFF. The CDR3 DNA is TGTGCCAGCAGCCCCCGGACAGGGACTAACACTGAAGCTTTCTTT.

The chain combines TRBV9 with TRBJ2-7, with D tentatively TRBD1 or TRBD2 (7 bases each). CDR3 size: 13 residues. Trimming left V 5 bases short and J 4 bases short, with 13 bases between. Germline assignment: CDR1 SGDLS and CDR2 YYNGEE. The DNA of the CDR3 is TGTGCCAGCAGGGGGGGGACAGAGTACGAGCAGTACTTC. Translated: CASRGGTEYEQYF.

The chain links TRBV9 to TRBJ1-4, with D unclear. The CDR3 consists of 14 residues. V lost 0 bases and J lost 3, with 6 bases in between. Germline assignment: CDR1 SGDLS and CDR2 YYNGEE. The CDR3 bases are TGTGCCAGCAGCGTAGAACTCGCTAATGAAAAACTGTTTTTT. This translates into CASSVELANEKLFF.

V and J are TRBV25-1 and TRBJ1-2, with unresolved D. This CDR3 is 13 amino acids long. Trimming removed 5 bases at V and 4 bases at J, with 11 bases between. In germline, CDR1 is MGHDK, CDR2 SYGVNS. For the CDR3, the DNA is TGTGCCAGCAGTTACTCAGGAATCTATGGCTACACCTTC. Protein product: CASSYSGIYGYTF.

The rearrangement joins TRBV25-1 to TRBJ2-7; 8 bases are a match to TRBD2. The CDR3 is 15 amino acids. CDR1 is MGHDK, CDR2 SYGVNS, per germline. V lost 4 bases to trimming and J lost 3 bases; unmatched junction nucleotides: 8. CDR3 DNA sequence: TGTGCCAGCAGTGCTAGCCGACTAGCGAACTACGAGCAGTACTTC. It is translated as CASSASRLANYEQYF.

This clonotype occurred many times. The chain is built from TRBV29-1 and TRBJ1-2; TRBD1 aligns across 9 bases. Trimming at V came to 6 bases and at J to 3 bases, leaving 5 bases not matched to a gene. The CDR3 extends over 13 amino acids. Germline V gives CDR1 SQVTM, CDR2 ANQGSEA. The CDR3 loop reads CSVPQGADYGYTF. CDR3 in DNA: TGCAGCGTCCCACAGGGGGCGGACTATGGCTACACCTTC.

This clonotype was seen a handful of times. CDR3 DNA sequence: TGCAGCGTGAGTGGGCTAGCGGGAGGAGAGACCCAGTACTTC. Its protein is CSVSGLAGGETQYF. The chain couples TRBV29-1 to TRBJ2-5; 11 positions agree with TRBD2. Germline CDR1 is SQVTM and CDR2 is ANQGSEA. Trimming at V came to 6 bases and at J to 4 bases, leaving 7 bases not matched to a gene. The CDR3 loop spans 14 amino acids.